The rows below give T cell receptor beta chains drawn from one sample of a study of T cell repertoires in cytomegalovirus infection. MiXCR, run by TCRdb on the reads, gives a single entry per CDR3 protein. This table holds a few hundred thousand distinct CDR3 sequences, roughly a third found once. No antigen has been identified for these receptors. Source: cultured PBMCs, taken from culture after CMV antigen stimulation. The receptors come from a human donor in good health (CMV status not recorded). Some clones in this sample may be carry-over from other donors' samples. Each CDR3 is given with its conserved first and last residue. The D gene is left open where the match is weak. Expanded clones are given a class, and other clones once, few, many or no size at all.

TRBJ2-3 few - TRBV7-2 TGTGCCAGCAGCACGGACTTAAACACAGATACGCAGTATTTT CASSTDLNTDTQYF
TRBJ1-2 many TRBD1 TRBV7-2 TGTGCCAGCAGCTTACAACCTGGACAGGGCTATGGCTACACCTTC CASSLQPGQGYGYTF
TRBJ2-4 - - TRBV27 TGTGCCAGCAGTTTGCAGCCGAGTAGCGACAAAAACATTCAGTACTTC CASSLQPSSDKNIQYF
TRBJ1-3 - TRBD1 TRBV12-3/TRBV12-4 TGTGCCAGCACCCCGGACAGGGGTGGCGGAAACACCATATATTTT CASTPDRGGGNTIYF
TRBJ1-1 - - TRBV4-3 TGCGCCAGCAGCCAAGGGGTGGATGAAGCTTTCTTT CASSQGVDEAFF
TRBJ1-2 - TRBD1 TRBV11-2 TGTGCCAGCAGCGCTTCATTAACAGGGGCTGGCTACACCTTC CASSASLTGAGYTF
TRBJ1-1 - - TRBV2 TGTGCCAGCACTATCCCGGGGAGACTGAACACTGAAGCTTTCTTT CASTIPGRLNTEAFF
TRBJ1-2 - - TRBV28 TGTGCCAGCAGTCCCGGCCCAAGAACAGATGGCTACACCTTC CASSPGPRTDGYTF
TRBJ2-1 many - TRBV7-2 TGTGCCAGCAGCTTATGGCGCGTGGGCAATGAGCAGTTCTTC CASSLWRVGNEQFF
TRBJ2-4 - - TRBV11-3 TGTGCCAGCAGCCCCGCCTGGGGGGCTGCCAAAAACATTCAGTACTTC CASSPAWGAAKNIQYF
TRBJ1-1 few TRBD1 TRBV27 TGTGCCAGCAGTTCAGGGACAGGGTCCCTGGCTGAAGCTTTCTTT CASSSGTGSLAEAFF
TRBJ1-1 - - TRBV20-1 TGCAGTGCTAGAGTGGTAGGGTACACTGAAGCTTTCTTT CSARVVGYTEAFF
TRBJ1-1 many - TRBV12-3/TRBV12-4 TGTGCCAGCAGTTTATCCAACGGAGGGAGAATTGAAGCTTTCTTT CASSLSNGGRIEAFF
TRBJ1-1 - - TRBV29-1 TGCAGCGGAAACAGCCTCATGAACACTGAAGCTTTCTTT CSGNSLMNTEAFF
TRBJ1-2 few - TRBV7-2 TGTGCCAGCAGCTTAAAGTTTAGCTTGGGTTATGGCTACACCTTC CASSLKFSLGYGYTF
TRBJ2-2 few - TRBV5-6 TGTGCCAGCAAGGGGTCCGGGGAGCTGTTTTTT CASKGSGELFF
TRBJ2-1 - TRBD1 TRBV6-2/TRBV6-3 TGTGCCAGCAGTATGTATACAGGGGGCCTCAGTAATGAGCAGTTCTTC CASSMYTGGLSNEQFF
TRBJ2-7 - TRBD1 TRBV19 TGTGCCAGTAGTCAATTCTGGGACAGTTCCTACGAGCAGTACTTC CASSQFWDSSYEQYF
TRBJ2-3 - - TRBV7-2 TGTGCCAGCAGCAGTTGGTCACCAGATACGCAGTATTTT CASSSWSPDTQYF
TRBJ2-4 many - TRBV7-2 TGTGCCAGCAGCCCCCAGGGGGGAGGAAACATTCAGTACTTC CASSPQGGGNIQYF
TRBJ1-5 - - TRBV7-6 TGTGCCAGCAGCTCGACAGAATACCAGCCCCAGCATTTT CASSSTEYQPQHF
TRBJ2-3 - - TRBV5-1 TGCGCCAGCAGCCGACGGGGTACCACAGATACGCAGTATTTT CASSRRGTTDTQYF
TRBJ2-1 - - TRBV27 TGTGCCAGCAGTTTAGAAAGGGACCCTTCCTACAATGAGCAGTTCTTC CASSLERDPSYNEQFF
TRBJ1-3 - - TRBV6-5 TGTGCCAGCAGTTACTCTGGAGGTCCGGGAGACTCTGGAAACACCATATATTTT CASSYSGGPGDSGNTIYF
TRBJ2-1 - - TRBV5-5 TGTGCCAGCAGCTTCTACGGGACGACGAATGAGCAGTTCTTC CASSFYGTTNEQFF
TRBJ2-3 many TRBD2 TRBV12-3/TRBV12-4 TGTGCCAGCAGTTTGGGACTAGCGGGGGCCACAGATACGCAGTATTTT CASSLGLAGATDTQYF